The 3 T cell receptor beta chains presented below share a single source sample, sequenced in a study of early T cells in non-severe SARS-CoV-2 infection. Via MiXCR, TCRdb re-called the 5' RACE reads, giving one row per CDR3 protein. The data show some 46,000 distinct CDR3 sequences, approximately 6.5% seen once. The sample was whole blood, taken at baseline. These receptors were collected from an adult who was a healthcare worker with PCR-confirmed SARS-CoV-2 infection or an uninfected control (not recorded which).

The CDR3 loop is CAKDRGVTQYF. DNA for the CDR3: TGTGCCAAAGATAGGGGAGTTACGCAGTATTTT. The chain links TRBV30 to TRBJ2-3, with D perhaps matching TRBD1 or TRBD2 (5 bases each). CDR3 size: 11 residues. The V and J ends lost 8 bases and 8 bases respectively, with 14 bases between them. Germline CDR1 is GTSNPN and CDR2 is SVGIG (reference sequence).

This chain links TRBV2 with TRBJ2-2; 9 nucleotides line up with TRBD2. This CDR3 contains 15 residues. V trimming: 4 bases; J trimming: 1 base; junction bases outside the gene matches: 1. The germline gives CDR1 SNHLY, CDR2 FYNNEI. This CDR3 is CASSVLAGNTGELFF. CDR3 nucleotides: TGTGCCAGCAGTGTACTAGCGGGGAACACCGGGGAGCTGTTTTTT.

This clonotype was observed many times. The genes are TRBV6-5 and TRBJ2-1; the match to TRBD1 covers 12 bases. The V and J ends lost 6 bases and 6 bases, in that order; junction bases with no gene match: 6. The germline V gene encodes CDR1 MNHEY and CDR2 SVGAGI. The CDR3 has 15 amino acids. The CDR3 bases are TGTGCCAGCAGCTCTCCGGGACAGGGGGCCAATGAGCAGTTCTTC. Its protein is CASSSPGQGANEQFF.